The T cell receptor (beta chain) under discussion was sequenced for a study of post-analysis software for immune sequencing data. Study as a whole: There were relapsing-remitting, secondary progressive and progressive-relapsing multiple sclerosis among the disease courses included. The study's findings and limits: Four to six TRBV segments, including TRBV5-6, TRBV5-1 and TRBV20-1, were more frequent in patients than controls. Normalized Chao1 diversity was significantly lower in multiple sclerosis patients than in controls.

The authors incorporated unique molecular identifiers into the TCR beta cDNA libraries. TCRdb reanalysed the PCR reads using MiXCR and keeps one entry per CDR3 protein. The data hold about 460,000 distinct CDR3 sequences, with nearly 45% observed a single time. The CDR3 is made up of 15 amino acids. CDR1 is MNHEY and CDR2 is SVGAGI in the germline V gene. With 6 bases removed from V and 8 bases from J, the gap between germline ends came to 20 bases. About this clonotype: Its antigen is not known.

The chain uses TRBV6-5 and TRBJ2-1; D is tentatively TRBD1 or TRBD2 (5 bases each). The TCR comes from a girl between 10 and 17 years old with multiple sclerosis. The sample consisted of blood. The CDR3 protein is CASRGPGSRTDEQFF. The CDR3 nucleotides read TGTGCCAGCAGAGGTCCAGGGAGTAGAACCGATGAGCAGTTCTTC.